This TCR beta chain is drawn from a study of shared clonotypes between healthy human individuals. The CDR3 length is 16 residues. CDR1 and CDR2 from the germline V gene are SGHRS and YFSETQ. V lost 0 bases, J lost 5 bases, and 10 bases stayed unmatched. Profiling relied on immunoSEQ multiplex PCR, and the TCRdb table lists in-frame clones only, not all of them. The repertoire holds about 230,000 clones, with approximately 70% as singletons. Whole-study findings and limits: Clonotype sharing among donors was thought likely to change with sequencing depth. All-four-donor shared clonotypes had higher generation probabilities than non-shared clonotypes did.

Comment on this clone: No antigen is known for it.

The source material was memory CD4+ T cells sorted from blood. Noted subset: CD45RA-negative fraction. The clonotype was recovered from a young man in good health. The genes are TRBV5-1 and TRBJ2-5; 7 positions match TRBD2. The CDR3 sequence is CASSLAQGRGGETQYF. The DNA for the CDR3 is TGCGCCAGCAGCTTGGCCCAGGGACGGGGAGGGGAGACCCAGTACTTC.